This T cell receptor (beta chain) was identified in a study of cytomegalovirus exposure and HLA in healthy donors (dated by TCRdb to the late 2010s). Regarding the complete study: According to a later analysis, one platform produced both the roughly 130 validation repertoires and the 670 or so repertoires of the first cohort. The study aimed to test whether signatures of past pathogen exposure could be identified by cataloging public T cell receptors. In addition to the first cohort of 666 subjects, a separate validation cohort of approximately 130 different subjects was used. To predict cytomegalovirus infection status, the study combined high-throughput TCR immunosequencing, statistical association of individual TCRs with disease status, and machine learning.

Separate from the approximately 730-subject first cohort, the validation cohort of around 130 subjects was the group to which the donors belonged. The full study reports these points: A total of 164 TCR beta chains were listed by the study as associated with cytomegalovirus. Most TCR sequences were seen in very few donors, while some public TCRs were found in many individuals. The authors suggested that the approach could potentially be generalized to other disease states and immunological phenotypes. Subsequent analysis determined that TCRs grouped into clusters in the first cohort also showed a tendency toward co-occurrence across the 90 to 150 validation repertoires, and 94% of cluster scores exceeded 0. All 120 or so repertoires were used to score co-occurrence in the validation cohort in a later analysis, because that analysis had no HLA typing for the cohort. In vitro tests confirmed that a few of the cytomegalovirus-associated TCR beta chains recognize cytomegalovirus antigens. Cytomegalovirus status was reported to be diagnosed by the classifier with high specificity and sensitivity in both the original and validation cohorts.

The germline V gene specifies SNHLY as CDR1 and FYNNEI as CDR2. The CDR3 sequence holds 19 residues, the cysteine and phenylalanine included. The DNA shown is the 57-base CDR3, in frame from base 1. Relative to germline, V is 0 bases shorter and J is 4 bases shorter, with 24 bases between their ends. Library preparation was by the immunoSEQ multiplex PCR assay. On the study's bioinformatics: A statistical classification framework was built for diagnosing cytomegalovirus status from the catalog of TCR beta chain sequences. TCRdb carries this immuneACCESS record with in-frame sequences only. Its versions omit some clonotypes, under half of them owing to an unresolved V gene in the studies checked, with the rest unexplained. The V and J calls and the clone size are those of that table, but D and trimming were determined from the DNA. This sample gives 300,000 or so clones in total; roughly 87% of them show up just once. Around 0.88% of the sample rests with the top ten.

This clone has just one count. Its antigen is not yet known. Qualities for individual bases were not recorded, and no much larger clone is one base off. This receptor was obtained from a man in his thirties or forties in good health and CMV-seronegative. Sequenced: PBMCs. In this chain, TRBV2 is recombined with TRBJ1-2, and perhaps TRBD1 as D gene, on 5 matching bases. CDR3 reads: CASSEATRSYSDRGYGYTF. In nucleotides, the sequence is TGTGCCAGCAGTGAAGCTACCCGGTCTTACAGTGATAGGGGCTATGGCTACACCTTC. When the CDR3 is completed using the reference TRBV2 and TRBJ1-2 genes on either side, the full variable domain is EPEVTQTPSHQVTQMGQEVILRCVPISNHLYFYWYRQILGQKVEFLVSFYNNEISEKSEIFDDQFSVERPDGSNFTLKIRSTKLEDSAMYFCASSEATRSYSDRGYGYTFGSGTRLTVV.